This T cell receptor (beta chain) was documented in a study of cytomegalovirus exposure and HLA in healthy donors. General study findings and limits: Investigators reported 150 to 200 TCR beta chains as tied to cytomegalovirus.

Donors were nominally healthy when sampled, though unrecorded immune exposures were likely. Concerning this clone: The target antigen is unknown.

It was with 60 Vbeta and 13 Jbeta primers that the PCR ran. Profiling relied on immunoSEQ multiplex PCR, and the TCRdb table lists in-frame clones only, not all of them. The sample yields roughly 130,000 clones, roughly four fifths seen once. The CDR3 sequence is 14 residues long. V shed 1 base and J shed 1 base, with 6 bases lying between them. The V gene's germline CDR1 is SGHRS and CDR2 YFSETQ. The chain has TRBV5-1 and TRBJ1-5; no definite D call. The TCR sequence derives from a woman aged 45-65 years in good health and CMV-seronegative. What was sequenced was PBMCs. CDR3: CASSLSGSNQPQHF. The DNA for the CDR3 is TGCGCCAGCAGCTTGTCGGGGAGCAATCAGCCCCAGCATTTT.